This T cell receptor (beta chain) was captured by sequencing in a study of cytomegalovirus exposure and HLA in healthy donors. The study's findings and limits: Some V segments could not be told apart, so they were left out, TRBV6-2 and TRBV6-3 among them. The study reported that TCR beta sequences accurately predicted HLA-A and HLA-B alleles in most subjects. On later analysis, the bulk of CMV-associated TCR beta chains appeared to be HLA-restricted.

The PCR contained 60 Vbeta and 13 Jbeta primers. The data were produced by immunoSEQ multiplex PCR, yet TCRdb's version contains in-frame clones alone and is incomplete. The profile shows roughly 100,000 clones, around 70% of them singletons. The V end was cut by 0 bases, the J end by 14 bases, with 11 bases between. This CDR3 is built from 12 residues. Per germline, CDR1 GTSNPN and CDR2 SVGIG (reference sequence). About this clone itself: The antigen is undetermined.

The receptor comes from a man aged 30-40 years in good health and CMV-seronegative. This chain joins TRBV30 and TRBJ1-6, with D unresolved. Sample: PBMCs. Here the CDR3 DNA reads TGTGCCTGGAGTGTACGTCCCTATGCCCTCCACTTT. It specifies CAWSVRPYALHF.